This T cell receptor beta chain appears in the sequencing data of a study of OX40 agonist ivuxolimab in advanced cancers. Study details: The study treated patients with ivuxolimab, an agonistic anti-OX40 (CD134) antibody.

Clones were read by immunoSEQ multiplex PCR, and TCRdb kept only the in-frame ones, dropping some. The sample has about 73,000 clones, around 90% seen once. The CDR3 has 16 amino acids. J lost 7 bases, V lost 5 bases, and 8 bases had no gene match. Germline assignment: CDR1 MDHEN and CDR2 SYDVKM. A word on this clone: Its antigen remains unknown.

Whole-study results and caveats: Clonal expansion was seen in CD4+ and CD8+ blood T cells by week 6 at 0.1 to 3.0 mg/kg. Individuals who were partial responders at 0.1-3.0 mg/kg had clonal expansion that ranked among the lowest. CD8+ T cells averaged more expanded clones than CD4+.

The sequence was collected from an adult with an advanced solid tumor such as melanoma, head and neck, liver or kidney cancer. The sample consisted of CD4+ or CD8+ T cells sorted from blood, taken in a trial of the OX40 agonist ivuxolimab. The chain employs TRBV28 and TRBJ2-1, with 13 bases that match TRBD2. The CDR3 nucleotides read TGTGCCAGCAGTCCCCCCGGACTAGCGGGAGCGAATGAGCAGTTCTTC. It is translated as CASSPPGLAGANEQFF.